Listed below are T cell receptor beta chains from one sample, sequenced in a study of OX40 agonist ivuxolimab in advanced cancers. The method was immunoSEQ multiplex PCR; TCRdb's version includes in-frame clones alone and lacks a portion of them. The repertoire holds around 16,000 clones, about 82% seen once, with 0.55% to 0.9% in the top ten. Source: CD4+ or CD8+ T cells sorted from blood, taken in a trial of the OX40 agonist ivuxolimab. These receptors were taken from an adult with an advanced solid tumor such as melanoma, head and neck, liver or kidney cancer. The CDR3 runs from the conserved cysteine through the conserved F or W. The D gene is left open where the match is weak. Size values are once, few and many counts, or a class for expanded clones, and some rows have none.

CDR3nt | CDR3aa | j_gene | d_gene | v_gene | abundance
TGTGCCAGCAGCTTACGTGATCAGCCCCAGCATTTT | CASSLRDQPQHF | TRBJ1-5 | NA | TRBV7-9 | NA
TGCGCCAGCAGCCTTGTCTCTCACCTAGCGACTAGCACAGATACGCAGTATTTT | CASSLVSHLATSTDTQYF | TRBJ2-3 | NA | TRBV5-1 | NA
TGTGCCAGCAGTCTACTGGCGGGAGGTATGAATGAGCAGTTCTTC | CASSLLAGGMNEQFF | TRBJ2-1 | TRBD2 | TRBV6-5 | NA
TGTGCCATCGGGTACCAGTCGGGGTCGAACACCGGGGAGCTGTTTTTT | CAIGYQSGSNTGELFF | TRBJ2-2 | NA | TRBV10-3 | NA
TGTGCCAGCAGCGCCGGGACAGCAAGCTCCTACAATGAGCAGTTCTTC | CASSAGTASSYNEQFF | TRBJ2-1 | TRBD1 | TRBV11-2 | NA
TGTGCCAGCAGCTCGGGGGTTCGCGAAAAACTGTTTTTT | CASSSGVREKLFF | TRBJ1-4 | NA | TRBV11-2 | NA
TGTGCCATCACCAAAACCGGGACTAGCTACGGGCAGTATTTT | CAITKTGTSYGQYF | TRBJ2-3 | TRBD2 | TRBV10-3 | NA
TGTGCCAGCAGTGTCGAAGGGGGCAGTCAGCCCCAGCATTTT | CASSVEGGSQPQHF | TRBJ1-5 | TRBD1 | TRBV2 | NA
TGTGCCAGTAGTAGCGGGGGGGTCTACAATGAGCAGTTCTTC | CASSSGGVYNEQFF | TRBJ2-1 | TRBD2 | TRBV19 | NA
TGTGCCTGGACACCCAGCCCCCAAGCTTTCTTT | CAWTPSPQAFF | TRBJ1-1 | NA | TRBV30 | once
TGCGCCAGCAGCCCAACCGGACGGAATCAGCCCCAGCATTTT | CASSPTGRNQPQHF | TRBJ1-5 | NA | TRBV10-2 | NA
TGTGCCAGCGGATCGACAGGGGCAGGGGGAAACACCATATATTTT | CASGSTGAGGNTIYF | TRBJ1-3 | TRBD1 | TRBV2 | NA
TGTGCCAGCAGGGAAACCAGGGAGTATGGCTACACCTTC | CASRETREYGYTF | TRBJ1-2 | NA | TRBV6-1 | few
TGTGCCAGCAGTGACCAGGATTATGGCTACACCTTC | CASSDQDYGYTF | TRBJ1-2 | NA | TRBV2 | few
TGTGCCAGTAGGTCTAGGTCGGACGGGGAGCTGTTTTTT | CASRSRSDGELFF | TRBJ2-2 | NA | TRBV19 | NA
TGTGCCTCGGACGGGTTTTCCTATGGCTACACCTTC | CASDGFSYGYTF | TRBJ1-2 | NA | TRBV30 | NA
TGTGCCAGTATTGCGGGGGGGCAATTAATTGGGGACACCGGGGAGCTGTTTTTT | CASIAGGQLIGDTGELFF | TRBJ2-2 | TRBD2 | TRBV19 | once
TGTGCCAGCAGTCCCCGGATTGAGCAGTTCTTC | CASSPRIEQFF | TRBJ2-1 | NA | TRBV6-6 | NA
TGTGCCAGCAGCCCTAGACAGTTCTTCGAGACCCAGTACTTC | CASSPRQFFETQYF | TRBJ2-5 | NA | TRBV7-8 | NA
TGTGCCTGGAGAAATAGCGGGAGGGCCGGGGAGCTGTTTTTT | CAWRNSGRAGELFF | TRBJ2-2 | TRBD2 | TRBV30 | NA
TGCAGCGTTGAAGATTTTAGAGCCACTGAAGCTTTCTTT | CSVEDFRATEAFF | TRBJ1-1 | NA | TRBV29-1 | NA
TGTGCCAGCAGTGATAGCGGGAGCTCCTACGAGCAGTACTTC | CASSDSGSSYEQYF | TRBJ2-7 | TRBD2 | TRBV6-1 | NA
TGTGCCAGCAGTAAAACAGGGGGAGGAGAGACCCAGTACTTC | CASSKTGGGETQYF | TRBJ2-5 | TRBD1 | TRBV6-1 | NA
TGTGCCAGCAGTGCAAGGTTTTCAGGGAGGGGTTCCTACGAGCAGTACTTC | CASSARFSGRGSYEQYF | TRBJ2-7 | TRBD2 | TRBV6-1 | NA
TGTGCCAGCAGCTGGGGGGGCTACAATGAGCAGTTCTTC | CASSWGGYNEQFF | TRBJ2-1 | TRBD2 | TRBV7-9 | NA
TGTGCCAGCACCGAGCGGGACGAGCAGTGCTTC | CASTERDEQCF | TRBJ2-7 | TRBD2 | TRBV7-9 | NA
TGCGCCAGCAGAAAGCCTAGCGGGAGAGCGGCCGGGGAGCTGTTTTTT | CASRKPSGRAAGELFF | TRBJ2-2 | TRBD2 | TRBV5-1 | NA
TGTGCCAGCAGCGCCGGGACTAGCGGGTACAATGAGCAGTTCTTC | CASSAGTSGYNEQFF | TRBJ2-1 | TRBD2 | TRBV9 | NA
TGTGCCAGCAGTGACCTAAGGGACAGAATCTACAATGAGCAGTTCTTC | CASSDLRDRIYNEQFF | TRBJ2-1 | TRBD1 | TRBV6-1 | NA